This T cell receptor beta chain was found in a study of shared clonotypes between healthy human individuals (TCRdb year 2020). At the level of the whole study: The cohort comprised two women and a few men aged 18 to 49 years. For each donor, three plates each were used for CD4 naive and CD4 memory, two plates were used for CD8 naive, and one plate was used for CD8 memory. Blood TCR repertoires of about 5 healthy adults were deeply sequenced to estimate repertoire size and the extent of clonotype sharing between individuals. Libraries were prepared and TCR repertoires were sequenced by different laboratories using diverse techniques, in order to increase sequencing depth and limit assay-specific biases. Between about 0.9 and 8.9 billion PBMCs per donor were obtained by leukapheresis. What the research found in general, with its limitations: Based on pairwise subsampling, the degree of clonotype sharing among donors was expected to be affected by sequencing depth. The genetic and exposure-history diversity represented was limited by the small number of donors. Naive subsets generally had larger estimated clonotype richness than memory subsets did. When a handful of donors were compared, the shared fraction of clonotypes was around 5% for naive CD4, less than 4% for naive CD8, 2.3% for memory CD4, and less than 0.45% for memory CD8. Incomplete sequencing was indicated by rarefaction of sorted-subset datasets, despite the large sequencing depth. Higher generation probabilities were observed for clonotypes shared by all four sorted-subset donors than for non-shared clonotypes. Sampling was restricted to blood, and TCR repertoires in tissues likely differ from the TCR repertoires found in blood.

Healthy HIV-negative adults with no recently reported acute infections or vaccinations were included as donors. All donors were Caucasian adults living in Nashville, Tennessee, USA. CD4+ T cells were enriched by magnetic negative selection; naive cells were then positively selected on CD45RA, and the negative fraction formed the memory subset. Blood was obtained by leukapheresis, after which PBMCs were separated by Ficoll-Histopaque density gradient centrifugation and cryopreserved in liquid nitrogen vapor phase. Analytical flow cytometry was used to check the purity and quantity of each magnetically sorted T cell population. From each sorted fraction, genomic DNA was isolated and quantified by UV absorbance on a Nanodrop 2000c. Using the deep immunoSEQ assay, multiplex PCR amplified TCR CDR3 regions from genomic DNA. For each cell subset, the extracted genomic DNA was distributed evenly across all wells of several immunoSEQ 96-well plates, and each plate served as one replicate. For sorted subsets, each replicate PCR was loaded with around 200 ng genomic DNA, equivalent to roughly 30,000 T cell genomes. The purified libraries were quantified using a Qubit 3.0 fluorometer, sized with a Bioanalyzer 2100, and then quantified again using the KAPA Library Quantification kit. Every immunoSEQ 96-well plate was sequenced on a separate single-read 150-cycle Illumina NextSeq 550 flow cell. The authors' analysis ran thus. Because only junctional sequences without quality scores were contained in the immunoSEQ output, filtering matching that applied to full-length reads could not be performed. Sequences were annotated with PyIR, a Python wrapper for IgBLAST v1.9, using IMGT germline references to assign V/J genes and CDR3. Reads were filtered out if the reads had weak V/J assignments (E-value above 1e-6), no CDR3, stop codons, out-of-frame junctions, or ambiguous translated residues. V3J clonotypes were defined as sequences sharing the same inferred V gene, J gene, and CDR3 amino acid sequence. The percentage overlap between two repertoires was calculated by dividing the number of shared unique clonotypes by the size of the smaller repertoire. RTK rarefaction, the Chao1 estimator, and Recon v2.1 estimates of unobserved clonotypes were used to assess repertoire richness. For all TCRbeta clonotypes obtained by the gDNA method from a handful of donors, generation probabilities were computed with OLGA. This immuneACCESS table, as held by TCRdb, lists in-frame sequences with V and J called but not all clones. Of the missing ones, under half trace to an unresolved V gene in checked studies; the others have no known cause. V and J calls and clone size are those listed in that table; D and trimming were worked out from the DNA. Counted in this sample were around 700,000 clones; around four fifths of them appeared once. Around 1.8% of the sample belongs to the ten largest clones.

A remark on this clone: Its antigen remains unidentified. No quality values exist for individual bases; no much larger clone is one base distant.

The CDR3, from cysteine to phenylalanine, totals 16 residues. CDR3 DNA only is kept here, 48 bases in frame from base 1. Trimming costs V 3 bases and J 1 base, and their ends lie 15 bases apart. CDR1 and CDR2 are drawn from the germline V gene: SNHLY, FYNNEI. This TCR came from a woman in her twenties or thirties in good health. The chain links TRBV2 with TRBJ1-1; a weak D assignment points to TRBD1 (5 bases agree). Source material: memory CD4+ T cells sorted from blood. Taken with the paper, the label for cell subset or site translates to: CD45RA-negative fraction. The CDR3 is CASSDLGVGQNTEAFF. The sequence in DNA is TGTGCCAGCAGTGATTTGGGGGTGGGTCAGAACACTGAAGCTTTCTTT.